Presented here are 28 T cell receptor beta chains from one specimen sequenced in a study of STAT5B mutations in CD4+ large granular lymphocyte leukemia. The assay was immunoSEQ multiplex PCR, and TCRdb's table has in-frame clones only and misses some. The sample lists 30,000 to 40,000 clones, approximately 90% occurring once. The material sequenced was CD4+ T cells from blood buffy coats. All receptors derive from a human donor in good health.

This chain links TRBV15 with TRBJ1-3, with 7 bases lining up with TRBD1. Looked up from germline, CDR1 is LNHNV and CDR2 is YYDKDF (reference sequence). The V and J ends lost 0 bases and 5 bases, in that order; junction bases with no gene match: 4. The CDR3 loop spans 15 amino acids. The CDR3 DNA sequence: TGTGCCACCAGCAGAGATACAGGGGTGAGAAACACCATATATTTT. Amino acid sequence: CATSRDTGVRNTIYF.

The chain joins TRBV6-5 to TRBJ2-5; 7 nucleotides match TRBD2. The tail of the sequence fits TRBJ2-7 better, so the J call may be wrong. The CDR3 consists of 15 residues. Per germline, CDR1 MNHEY and CDR2 SVGAGI. CDR3 region: CASRRELRSSYEQYF. CDR3 nucleotide sequence: TGTGCCAGCAGGCGGGAGCTCCGTAGCTCCTACGAGCAGTACTTC.

The rearrangement uses TRBV5-1 and TRBJ2-3; no definite D call. The CDR3 runs 13 residues. The germline gives CDR1 SGHRS, CDR2 YFSETQ. Trimming took 4 bases from V and 5 from J, leaving 11 bases between them. CDR3 sequence: CASSTGLLDTQYF. CDR3 sequence (DNA): TGCGCCAGCAGCACGGGCCTATTAGATACGCAGTATTTT.

This clone was picked up one time. V and J are TRBV19 and TRBJ1-2; TRBD1 matches 9 bases. The CDR3 totals 14 residues. The germline V gene encodes CDR1 LNHDA and CDR2 SQIVND (reference sequence). V was clipped by 3 bases and J by 8 bases; unmatched bases: 7. The CDR3 DNA reads TGTGCCAGTAGTATCACCGGGACAGGGACCGGCTACACCTTC. Its protein is CASSITGTGTGYTF.

The CDR3 DNA is TGTGCCAGCAGTGACAGGGAGGGGAGAGGAAAAGACTATGGCTACACCTTC. It encodes CASSDREGRGKDYGYTF. The chain is built from TRBV2 and TRBJ1-2; a weak D match, TRBD1 (5 bases). Germline V CDR1 and CDR2: SNHLY, FYNNEI. This CDR3 has 17 residues. The V end was cut by 3 bases, the J end by 3 bases, with 20 bases between.

This clone was recorded once. The rearrangement uses TRBV10-3 and TRBJ2-5; 7 bases agree with TRBD2. Per germline, CDR1 ENHRY and CDR2 SYGVKD. This CDR3 spans 14 amino acids. V gave up 6 bases and J gave up 1 base; unmatched junction bases: 5. CDR3 DNA: TGTGCCATCAGGCCCGCTAGCGGCCAAGAGACCCAGTACTTC. It codes for CAIRPASGQETQYF.

The rearrangement uses TRBV5-6 and TRBJ2-7; TRBD2 might be the D (5 bases). The germline V and J ends were trimmed by 3 bases and 3 bases, with 7 bases remaining between them. This CDR3 comprises 12 residues. Germline V gives CDR1 SGHDT, CDR2 YYEEEE. CDR3 region: CASSSRDYEQYF. The CDR3 nucleotides are TGTGCCAGCAGCTCCCGGGACTACGAGCAGTACTTC.

This chain links TRBV29-1 with TRBJ2-3; 8 bases match TRBD1. The length of the CDR3 is 14 residues. Germline loops: CDR1 SQVTM, CDR2 ANQGSEA. V was pared by 8 bases and J by 3 bases, with 10 bases of the junction left unmatched. In nucleotides, the CDR3 is TGCAGCATACTACAGGGGGGTTTTACAGATACGCAGTATTTT. It encodes CSILQGGFTDTQYF.

J is TRBJ2-1 and V is TRBV19, with 10 nucleotides matching TRBD2. V gave up 4 bases and J gave up 10 bases; unmatched junction bases: 16. Germline loops: CDR1 LNHDA, CDR2 SQIVND (reference sequence). The CDR3 spans 17 residues. DNA of the CDR3: TGTGCCAGTAGTAAAATTGCCACTAGCGGGGTTGGATACGAGCAGTTCTTC. It translates to CASSKIATSGVGYEQFF.

The chain links TRBV27 to TRBJ2-7; 8 positions agree with TRBD2. CDR1 and CDR2 from the germline V gene are MNHEY and SMNVEV (reference sequence). V lost 4 bases to trimming and J lost 1 base; unmatched junction nucleotides: 12. The CDR3 spans 17 residues. The CDR3 DNA reads TGTGCCAGCAGTTCCCCTTTGGGTAGCGGGAAATCCTACGAGCAGTACTTC. This translates into CASSSPLGSGKSYEQYF.

This rearrangement joins TRBV29-1 to TRBJ2-7; D may be TRBD1 or TRBD2 (5 bases each). The CDR3 has 13 residues. The V gene lost 6 bases and the J gene lost 5 bases, with 17 bases spanning the gap. Germline CDR1 reads SQVTM; CDR2 reads ANQGSEA. The CDR3 region is CSVTDGAQDEQYF. CDR3 bases: TGCAGCGTCACGGACGGGGCCCAGGACGAGCAGTACTTC.

This chain links TRBV5-1 with TRBJ2-2; 8 nucleotides line up with TRBD2. This CDR3 is built from 16 residues. The germline CDR1 and CDR2 sequences are SGHRS and YFSETQ. With V trimmed by 4 bases and J by 2 bases, 7 bases remained unmatched. CDR3 in DNA: TGCGCCAGCAGCGGAGGTAGCGGGATTAACACCGGGGAGCTGTTTTTT. This gives the protein CASSGGSGINTGELFF.

This clone came up once. The chain combines TRBV11-2 with TRBJ2-7; TRBD2 might be the D (5 bases). CDR3 length: 13 residues. V was pared by 0 bases and J by 6 bases, with 9 bases between. CDR1 and CDR2 (germline): SGHAT, FQNNGV. In DNA, the CDR3 is TGTGCCAGCAGCTTAGAGAGGGTCGGCGAGCAGTACTTC. It encodes CASSLERVGEQYF.

V is TRBV5-1 and J is TRBJ2-3; 14 bases line up with TRBD2. CDR3 size: 17 residues. Germline V CDR1 and CDR2: SGHRS, YFSETQ. The junction had 2 bases not matched to a gene; V was cut back by 0 bases and J by 2 bases. CDR3 residues: CASSLAGLAGVTDTQYF. The CDR3 DNA is TGCGCCAGCAGCTTGGCGGGACTAGCGGGAGTCACAGATACGCAGTATTTT.

The V gene is TRBV5-6, the J gene TRBJ1-2; D may be TRBD1 (5 bases). With 4 bases removed from V and 4 bases from J, the gap between germline ends came to 14 bases. The CDR3 length is 14 residues. Germline CDR1 is SGHDT and CDR2 is YYEEEE. As DNA, the CDR3 is TGTGCCAGCAGCCCGGGGGGGGGTGCCTATGGCTACACCTTC. Amino acids: CASSPGGGAYGYTF.

J is TRBJ2-5 and V is TRBV19, with 7 bases that match TRBD1. This CDR3 has 13 amino acids. The V segment lost 9 bases and the J segment 0 bases; nucleotides outside the gene matches: 4. The germline V gene has CDR1 LNHDA and CDR2 SQIVND (reference sequence). CDR3: CASSGTDQETQYF. The CDR3 bases are TGTGCCAGCTCCGGGACAGACCAAGAGACCCAGTACTTC.

This chain links TRBV15 with TRBJ1-1, with D possibly being TRBD1 (5 bases). This CDR3 comprises 14 residues. Trimming stripped 3 bases from V and 4 bases from J, with 12 bases between. In germline, CDR1 is LNHNV, CDR2 YYDKDF (reference sequence). The CDR3 region is CATSRGGTGTEAFF. CDR3 bases: TGTGCCACCAGCAGGGGTGGAACAGGCACTGAAGCTTTCTTT.

The chain has TRBV7-9 and TRBJ1-1; TRBD1 might be the D (5 bases). With 0 bases removed from V and 1 base from J, the gap between germline ends came to 12 bases. This CDR3 is 16 amino acids long. Germline V gene lookup returns CDR1 SEHNR and CDR2 FQNEAQ (reference sequence). In DNA, the CDR3 is TGTGCCAGCAGCTTAGCGCGGGGCTTGGGGAACACTGAAGCTTTCTTT. Its protein is CASSLARGLGNTEAFF.

The chain recombines TRBV4-3 with TRBJ2-1, with 7 nucleotides matching TRBD2. V was clipped by 0 bases and J by 0 bases; unmatched bases: 11. From germline, CDR1 is LGHNA and CDR2 YSLEER. CDR3 length: 19 residues. Here the CDR3 reads CASSQDPPGAGSSYNEQFF. CDR3 in DNA: TGCGCCAGCAGCCAAGATCCCCCGGGAGCGGGGAGCTCCTACAATGAGCAGTTCTTC.

The chain joins TRBV7-3 to TRBJ2-2; D is ambiguous. This CDR3 spans 14 amino acids. V dropped 5 bases and J dropped 1 base, with 8 bases sitting between them. The germline gives CDR1 SGHTA, CDR2 FQGTGA. The CDR3 DNA is TGTGCCAGCAGCCTGGACCGGAACACCGGGGAGCTGTTTTTT. Its protein product is CASSLDRNTGELFF.

In the case of this clone: Relative to the germline gene, one junction end is altered; a read error may explain this. The CDR3 bases are TGTGCCAGCAGTGAAGTAGCGGGAGGGCCCACCGACTTC. Protein product: CASSEVAGGPTDF. This chain connects TRBV6-1 to TRBJ2-7, with TRBD2 identical over 11 bases. Germline CDR1 MNHNS, CDR2 SASEGT. The CDR3 consists of 13 residues.

This clone was detected only a few times. V usage is TRBV28 and J usage is TRBJ1-5; unclear D gene. CDR1 MDHEN and CDR2 SYDVKM come from the germline V gene. CDR3 length: 15 amino acids. The ends were cut back, 7 bases at V and 2 bases at J, with 15 bases in the middle. CDR3 sequence: CASTLAGPGNQPQHF. For the CDR3, the DNA is TGTGCCAGCACCCTAGCGGGTCCTGGCAATCAGCCCCAGCATTTT.

This chain links TRBV20-1 with TRBJ2-3; D might be TRBD1 or TRBD2, each matching 6 bases. In germline, CDR1 is DFQATT, CDR2 SNEGSKA (reference sequence). CDR3 length: 11 residues. Trimming cost V 6 bases and J 6 bases, with 10 bases left between them. The CDR3 here is CSARGLDTQYF. CDR3 DNA: TGCAGTGCCAGGGGACTGGATACGCAGTATTTT.

The chain is built from TRBV28 and TRBJ1-1; 7 nucleotides agree with TRBD1. V lost 6 bases and J lost 5; bases outside the gene matches: 12. There are 15 residues in the CDR3. Germline V gene sequence: CDR1 MDHEN, CDR2 SYDVKM. For the CDR3, the DNA is TGTGCCAGCAGCCCTTACAGGGGAAGTTGGACTGAAGCTTTCTTT. Protein sequence: CASSPYRGSWTEAFF.

The rearrangement uses TRBV5-1 and TRBJ2-5; TRBD1 is a possible D gene (6 bases). V dropped 2 bases and J dropped 2 bases, with 10 bases sitting between them. The CDR3 sequence is 14 residues long. Germline loops: CDR1 SGHRS, CDR2 YFSETQ. CDR3 DNA: TGCGCCAGCAGCTTCAATGGACAGCAAGAGACCCAGTACTTC. This gives the protein CASSFNGQQETQYF.

This clone came up once. The chain recombines TRBV28 with TRBJ2-5, with D maybe TRBD2 (6 bases). The CDR3 extends over 15 amino acids. V was clipped by 8 bases and J by 5 bases, with 21 bases between them. Per the germline V gene, CDR1 is MDHEN and CDR2 is SYDVKM. Written as DNA, the CDR3 is TGTGCCAGCGACGATAGACTAGATTCTATGGAGACCCAGTACTTC. Its translation is CASDDRLDSMETQYF.

The rearrangement joins TRBV6-5 to TRBJ2-7; D possibly corresponds to TRBD1 (5 bases). The CDR3 covers 13 residues. The germline CDR1 and CDR2 sequences are MNHEY and SVGAGI. V was pared by 6 bases and J by 6 bases, with 15 bases between. The CDR3 sequence: CASREGEIFEQYF. As DNA, the CDR3 is TGTGCCAGCAGGGAAGGGGAAATATTCGAGCAGTACTTC.

The chain joins TRBV7-8 to TRBJ2-7; the D gene is possibly TRBD1 (5 bases). The CDR3 runs to 14 residues. Germline V gene data show CDR1 as SGHVS and CDR2 as FQNEAQ. Trimming pared 5 bases from V and 3 bases from J, leaving 14 bases between. CDR3 loop: CASSPVRQGYEQYF. CDR3 nucleotides: TGTGCCAGCAGCCCAGTCCGGCAGGGCTACGAGCAGTACTTC.